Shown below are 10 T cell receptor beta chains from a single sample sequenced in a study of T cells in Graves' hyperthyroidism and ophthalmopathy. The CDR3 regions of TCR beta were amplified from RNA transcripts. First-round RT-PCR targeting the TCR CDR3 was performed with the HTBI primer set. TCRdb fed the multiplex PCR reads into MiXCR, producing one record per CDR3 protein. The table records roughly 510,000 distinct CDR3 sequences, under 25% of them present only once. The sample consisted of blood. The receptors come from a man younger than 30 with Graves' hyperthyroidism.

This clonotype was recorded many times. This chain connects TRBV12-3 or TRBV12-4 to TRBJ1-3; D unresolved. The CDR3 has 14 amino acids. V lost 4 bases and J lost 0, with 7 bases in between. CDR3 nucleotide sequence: TGTGCCAGCAGTTCTTGGCCCTCTGGAAACACCATATATTTT. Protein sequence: CASSSWPSGNTIYF.

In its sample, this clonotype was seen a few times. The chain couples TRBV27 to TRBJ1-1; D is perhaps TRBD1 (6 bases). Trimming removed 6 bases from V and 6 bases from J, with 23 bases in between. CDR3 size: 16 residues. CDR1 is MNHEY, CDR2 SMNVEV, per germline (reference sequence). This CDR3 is CASREIAWGAGAEAFF. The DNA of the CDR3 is TGTGCCAGCAGGGAAATCGCATGGGGGGCTGGTGCTGAAGCTTTCTTT.

As DNA, the CDR3 is TGCGCCAGCAGCATGGGACCCGCAATCTCTTGGGCTTTCTTT. Translation: CASSMGPAISWAFF. The V gene is TRBV4-1, the J gene TRBJ1-1; D might be TRBD1 (5 bases). The V end was cut by 5 bases, the J end by 11 bases, with 21 bases between. Germline V CDR1 and CDR2: MGHRA, YSYEKL. The CDR3 length is 14 residues.

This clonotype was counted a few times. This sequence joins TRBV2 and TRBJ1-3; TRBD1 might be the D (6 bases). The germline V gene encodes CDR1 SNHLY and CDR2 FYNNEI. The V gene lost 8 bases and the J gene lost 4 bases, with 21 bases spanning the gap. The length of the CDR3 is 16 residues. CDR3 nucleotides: TGTGCCAGCTCCGAATGGGGGGCGTCATCGGGAAACACCATATATTTT. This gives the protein CASSEWGASSGNTIYF. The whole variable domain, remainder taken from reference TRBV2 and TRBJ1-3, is EPEVTQTPSHQVTQMGQEVILRCVPISNHLYFYWYRQILGQKVEFLVSFYNNEISEKSEIFDDQFSVERPDGSNFTLKIRSTKLEDSAMYFCASSEWGASSGNTIYFGEGSWLTVV.

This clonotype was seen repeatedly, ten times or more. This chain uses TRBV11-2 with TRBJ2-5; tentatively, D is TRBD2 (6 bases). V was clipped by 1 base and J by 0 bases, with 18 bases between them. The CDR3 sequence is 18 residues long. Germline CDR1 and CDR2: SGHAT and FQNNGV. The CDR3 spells CASSLGLEGRGYQETQYF. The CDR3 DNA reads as TGTGCCAGCAGCTTAGGATTGGAGGGGCGCGGGTACCAAGAGACCCAGTACTTC.

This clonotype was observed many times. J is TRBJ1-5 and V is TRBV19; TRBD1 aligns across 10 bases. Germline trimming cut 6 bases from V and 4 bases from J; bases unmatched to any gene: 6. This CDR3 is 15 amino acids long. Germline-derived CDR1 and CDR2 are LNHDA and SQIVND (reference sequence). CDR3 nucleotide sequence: TGTGCCAGTAGGAGGGACAGGGGTATGAATCAGCCCCAGCATTTT. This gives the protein CASRRDRGMNQPQHF. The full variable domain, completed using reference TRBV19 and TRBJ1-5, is DGGITQSPKYLFRKEGQNVTLSCEQNLNHDAMYWYRQDPGQGLRLIYYSQIVNDFQKGDIAEGYSVSREKKESFPLTVTSAQKNPTAFYLCASRRDRGMNQPQHFGDGTRLSIL.

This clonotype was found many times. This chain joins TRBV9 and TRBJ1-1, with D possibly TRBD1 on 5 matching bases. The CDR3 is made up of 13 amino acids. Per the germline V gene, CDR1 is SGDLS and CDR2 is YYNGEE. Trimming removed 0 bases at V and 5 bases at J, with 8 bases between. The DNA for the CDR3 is TGTGCCAGCAGCGTAGACGAGGGGACTGAAGCTTTCTTT. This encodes CASSVDEGTEAFF.

In DNA, the CDR3 is TGTGCCAGCAGCCCTGAGGGGGCAGGGGAAGGCACTGAAGCTTTCTTT. As protein: CASSPEGAGEGTEAFF. The V and J genes are TRBV6-1 and TRBJ1-1; 7 bases are a match to TRBD1. The V segment lost 6 bases and the J segment 4 bases; nucleotides outside the gene matches: 14. Per the germline V gene, CDR1 is MNHNS and CDR2 is SASEGT. The CDR3 is made up of 16 amino acids.

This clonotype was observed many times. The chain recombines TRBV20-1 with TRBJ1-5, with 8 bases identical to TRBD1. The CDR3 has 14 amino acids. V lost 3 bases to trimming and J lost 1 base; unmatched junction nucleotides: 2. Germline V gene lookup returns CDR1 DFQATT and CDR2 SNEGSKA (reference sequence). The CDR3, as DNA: TGCAGTGCTAGGGACAGGGTCAGCAATCAGCCCCAGCATTTT. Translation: CSARDRVSNQPQHF.

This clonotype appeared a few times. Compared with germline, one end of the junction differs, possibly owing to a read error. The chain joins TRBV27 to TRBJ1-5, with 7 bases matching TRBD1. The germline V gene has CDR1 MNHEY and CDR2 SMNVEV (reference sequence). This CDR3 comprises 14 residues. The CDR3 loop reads CACSSTGAGQPQHF. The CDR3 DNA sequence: TGTGCCTGCAGTTCCACAGGGGCGGGTCAGCCCCAGCATTTT.